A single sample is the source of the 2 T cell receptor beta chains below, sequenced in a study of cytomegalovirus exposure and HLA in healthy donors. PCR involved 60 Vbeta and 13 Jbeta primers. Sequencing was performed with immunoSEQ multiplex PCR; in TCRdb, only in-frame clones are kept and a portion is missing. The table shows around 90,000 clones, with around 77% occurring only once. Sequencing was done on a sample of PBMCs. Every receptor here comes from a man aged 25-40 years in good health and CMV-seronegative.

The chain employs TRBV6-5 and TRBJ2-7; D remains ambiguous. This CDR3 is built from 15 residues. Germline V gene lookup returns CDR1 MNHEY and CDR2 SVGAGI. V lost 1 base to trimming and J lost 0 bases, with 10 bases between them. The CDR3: CASSYFPGSSYEQYF. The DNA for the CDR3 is TGTGCCAGCAGTTACTTCCCAGGTAGCTCCTACGAGCAGTACTTC.

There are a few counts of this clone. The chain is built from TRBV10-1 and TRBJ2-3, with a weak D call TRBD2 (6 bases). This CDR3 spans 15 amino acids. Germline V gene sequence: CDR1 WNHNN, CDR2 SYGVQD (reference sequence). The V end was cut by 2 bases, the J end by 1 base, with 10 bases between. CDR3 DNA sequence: TGCGCCAGCAGTGAGGGGGGGAGCCGCACAGATACGCAGTATTTT. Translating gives CASSEGGSRTDTQYF.